This T cell receptor delta chain is from a study of gamma-delta T cells after stem cell transplantation (dated by TCRdb to 2016 to 2018). At the junction V is shortened by 3 bases and J by 0 bases; bases outside the gene matches: 23. The CDR3 has 23 amino acids, counting the end cysteine and phenylalanine. The sequence is cut down to CDR3 DNA, 69 bases in frame from base 1. CDR1 TSWWSYY and CDR2 QGS were looked up in the germline V gene. For this clone: The antigen this receptor binds is unknown. No per-base quality is available; no much larger clone lies one base away.

Libraries came from RT-PCR. The listed sequencing device is Illumina MiSeq. Clones were re-identified by TCRdb from the public reads with CATT, and rows with the same DNA were merged. Present in this sample are about 13,000 delta-chain clones, roughly a third of which were seen just once. 3.8% of the sample comes from the top ten. The TCR originated in a human donor. It is not recorded whose cells these are; they may come from a transplant donor. Source material: gamma-delta T cells. The chain is encoded by TRDV1 joined to TRDJ1; TRDD3 lines up with 12 middle nucleotides. For the CDR3, the sequence is CALGDLLPTLLLGDTPYTDKLIF. The sequenced DNA: TGTGCTCTTGGGGATCTCCTTCCTACACTTCTACTGGGGGATACTCCGTACACCGATAAACTCATCTTT.